The 10 T cell receptor beta chains below come from one sample, sequenced in a study of T cells expressing NK-cell markers. TCRdb reanalyzed the 5' RACE reads, giving one entry per CDR3 protein sequence and no DNA. The listing records 150,000 to 180,000 distinct CDR3 sequences. The source material was blood T cells: a sorted CD56 or NKG2C T cell subset, CD4+ or CD8+ T cells, or bulk PBMC T cells (not recorded which). The receptors come from a woman aged 50 to 60 in good health.

The chain is built from TRBV15 and TRBJ2-5; checking the TCRdb D call of TRBD1 is not possible without DNA. This CDR3 comprises 13 residues. Germline CDR1 is LNHNV and CDR2 is YYDKDF (reference sequence). The CDR3 region is CATKEDGRETQYF.

The chain employs TRBV20-1 and TRBJ2-1; without DNA, the TCRdb call of TRBD2 cannot be checked. CDR1 is DFQATT and CDR2 is SNEGSKA in the germline V gene (reference sequence). There are 15 residues in the CDR3. The chain's CDR3 is CSARRDSWGYNEQFF.

The chain recombines TRBV21-1 with TRBJ1-3. TRBV21-1 is noted as a pseudogene. The CDR3 contains 19 residues. The CDR3 region is CASSISAYHNTCSGNTIYF.

The chain carries TRBV2 and TRBJ2-5. Germline V gives CDR1 SNHLY, CDR2 FYNNEI. The CDR3 contains 12 residues. CDR3: CASTPGPETQYF. The full variable domain, with the rest looked up from reference TRBV2 and TRBJ2-5, is EPEVTQTPSHQVTQMGQEVILRCVPISNHLYFYWYRQILGQKVEFLVSFYNNEISEKSEIFDDQFSVERPDGSNFTLKIRSTKLEDSAMYFCASTPGPETQYFGPGTRLLVL.

The chain couples TRBV27 to TRBJ2-7. Germline CDR1 MNHEY, CDR2 SMNVEV (reference sequence). The CDR3 loop spans 14 amino acids. Here the CDR3 reads CASSLTGDTYEQYF.

V is TRBV29-1 and J is TRBJ1-2; there is no DNA to check the TCRdb D call of TRBD1. The CDR3 contains 14 residues. CDR1 and CDR2 from the germline V gene are SQVTM and ANQGSEA. CDR3 amino acids: CSVPEQGAGYGYTF.

This chain joins TRBV27 and TRBJ2-3; TCRdb returns TRBD2, unconfirmable since there is no DNA. The CDR3 extends over 14 amino acids. Germline CDR1 MNHEY, CDR2 SMNVEV (reference sequence). CDR3 in amino acids: CASSLIAGTDTQYF.

The chain is built from TRBV7-8 and TRBJ2-1; without DNA, the TCRdb call of TRBD2 cannot be checked. Germline lookup yields CDR1 SGHVS and CDR2 FQNEAQ. The CDR3 runs 17 residues. The CDR3 is CASSLAGYGGSRGEQFF. Looking up the rest from reference TRBV7-8 and TRBJ2-1 gives the full variable domain: GAGVSQSPRYKVAKRGQDVALRCDPISGHVSLFWYQQALGQGPEFLTYFQNEAQLDKSGLPSDRFFAERPEGSVSTLKIQRTQQEDSAVYLCASSLAGYGGSRGEQFFGPGTRLTVL.

This chain connects TRBV10-3 to TRBJ1-3; TCRdb returns TRBD1, unconfirmable since there is no DNA. The CDR3 contains 15 residues. In germline, CDR1 is ENHRY, CDR2 SYGVKD. CDR3 region: CASTARDRERNTIYF.

The rearrangement joins TRBV6-4 to TRBJ2-1; TCRdb's D call, TRBD2, is unchecked because there is no DNA. The germline CDR1 and CDR2 sequences are MRHNA and SNTAGT. The CDR3 totals 13 residues. CDR3 protein: CASSVLADNEQFF.